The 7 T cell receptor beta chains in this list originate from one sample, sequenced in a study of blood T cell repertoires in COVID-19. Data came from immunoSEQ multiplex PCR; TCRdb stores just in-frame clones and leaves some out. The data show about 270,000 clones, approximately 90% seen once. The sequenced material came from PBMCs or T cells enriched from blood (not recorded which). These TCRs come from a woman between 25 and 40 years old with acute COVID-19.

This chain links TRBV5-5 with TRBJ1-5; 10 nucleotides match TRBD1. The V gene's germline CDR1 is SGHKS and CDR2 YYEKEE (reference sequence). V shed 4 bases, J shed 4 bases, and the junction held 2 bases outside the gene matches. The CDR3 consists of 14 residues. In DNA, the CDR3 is TGTGCCAGCAGCGGACAGGGGGTTAATCAGCCCCAGCATTTT. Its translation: CASSGQGVNQPQHF.

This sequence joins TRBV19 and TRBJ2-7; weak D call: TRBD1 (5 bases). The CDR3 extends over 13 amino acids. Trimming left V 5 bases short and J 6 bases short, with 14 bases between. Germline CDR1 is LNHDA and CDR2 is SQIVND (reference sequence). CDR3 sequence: CASSYQGWVEQYF. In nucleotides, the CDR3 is TGTGCCAGTAGTTATCAGGGTTGGGTCGAGCAGTACTTC.

This CDR3 is CASSPKEQGGGTEAFF. CDR3 sequence (DNA): TGTGCCAGCTCACCAAAGGAGCAGGGTGGTGGCACTGAAGCTTTCTTT. The chain carries TRBV18 and TRBJ1-1; perhaps TRBD1 as D (5 bases). The CDR3 is made up of 16 amino acids. Germline CDR1 is KGHSH and CDR2 is LQKENI. Between the trimmed V and J ends, which lost 2 bases and 4 bases, there was a span of 17 bases.

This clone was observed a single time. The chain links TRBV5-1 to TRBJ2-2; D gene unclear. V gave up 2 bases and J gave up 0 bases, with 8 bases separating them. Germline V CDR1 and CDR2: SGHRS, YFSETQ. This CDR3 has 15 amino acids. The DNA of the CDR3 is TGCGCCAGCAGCTTCTTCCAGGCGAACACCGGGGAGCTGTTTTTT. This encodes CASSFFQANTGELFF.

The DNA for the CDR3 is TGTGCCAGCAGTTACCCTCCAGAGAACACTGAAGCTTTCTTT. This gives the protein CASSYPPENTEAFF. The V call is TRBV6-2 or TRBV6-3, the J call TRBJ1-1; no definite D call. Germline V gene sequence: CDR1 MNHEY, CDR2 SVGEGT. CDR3 length: 14 residues. The ends were cut back, 2 bases at V and 1 base at J, with 8 bases in the middle.

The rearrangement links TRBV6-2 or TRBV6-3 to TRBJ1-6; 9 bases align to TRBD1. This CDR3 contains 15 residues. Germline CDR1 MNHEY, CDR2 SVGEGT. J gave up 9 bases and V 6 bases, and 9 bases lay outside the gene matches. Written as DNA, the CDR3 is TGTGCCAGCAGCGACAGCCGGGACAGGGTTTCACCCCTCCACTTT. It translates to CASSDSRDRVSPLHF.

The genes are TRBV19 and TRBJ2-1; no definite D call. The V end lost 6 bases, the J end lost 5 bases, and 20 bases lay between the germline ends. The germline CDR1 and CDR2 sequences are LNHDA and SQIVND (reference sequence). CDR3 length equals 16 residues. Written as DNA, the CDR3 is TGTGCCAGTAGCGCCTTAGGAGAAGTCGTTGACAATGAGCAGTTCTTC. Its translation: CASSALGEVVDNEQFF.